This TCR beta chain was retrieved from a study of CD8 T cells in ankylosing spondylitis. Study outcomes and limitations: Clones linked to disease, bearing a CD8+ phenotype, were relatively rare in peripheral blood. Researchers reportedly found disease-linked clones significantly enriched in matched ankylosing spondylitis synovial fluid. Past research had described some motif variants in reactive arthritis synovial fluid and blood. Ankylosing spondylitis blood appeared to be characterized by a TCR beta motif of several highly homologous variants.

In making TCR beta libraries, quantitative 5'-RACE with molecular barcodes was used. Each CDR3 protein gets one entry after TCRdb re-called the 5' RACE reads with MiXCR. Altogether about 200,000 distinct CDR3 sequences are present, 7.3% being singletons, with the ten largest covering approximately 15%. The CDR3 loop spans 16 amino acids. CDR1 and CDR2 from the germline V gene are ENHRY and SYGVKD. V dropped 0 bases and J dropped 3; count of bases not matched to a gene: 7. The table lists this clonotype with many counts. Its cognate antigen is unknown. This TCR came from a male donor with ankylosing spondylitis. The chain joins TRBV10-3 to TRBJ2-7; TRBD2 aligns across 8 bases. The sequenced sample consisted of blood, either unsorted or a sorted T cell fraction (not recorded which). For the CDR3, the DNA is TGTGCCATCAGTGAGTCGACGGGAGGGCCGAACTACGAGCAGTACTTC. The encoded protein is CAISESTGGPNYEQYF.